This T cell receptor beta chain was obtained from a study of T cells after yellow fever vaccination. Study results and limitations: Some clonotypes were seen in both the CD4 and the CD8 compartments. These made up a small share and likely arose from convergent recombination. Most primary-vaccination clones recurred post-booster (about 96% CD4, 85% to 90% CD8). Within FACS-sorted repertoires, abundant clonotypes contaminating from the bulk population could be present.

TCRdb reprocessed the 5' RACE reads with MiXCR, giving one entry per CDR3 protein. This table has over 300,000 distinct CDR3 sequences, roughly 3.5% appearing once. This clonotype occurred many times. Its antigen is as yet unknown. V lost 3 bases, J lost 3 bases, and 2 bases stayed unmatched. This CDR3 has 13 residues. The germline CDR1 and CDR2 sequences are SGDLS and YYNGEE. The clonotype comes from a young man who received the YFV17D yellow fever vaccine. The chain recombines TRBV9 with TRBJ1-2; TRBD1 matches 7 bases. Specimen: PBMCs, collected on the day of the yellow fever booster vaccination. The CDR3, as DNA: TGTGCCAGCAGCGCCGGACAGGACTATGGCTACACCTTC. Translation gives CASSAGQDYGYTF.